This section outlines one TCR beta chain sequence together with its context. The antigen is not known. This entry belongs to a study of T cells after yellow fever vaccination. Study results and limitations: Clonotypes shared by both compartments, CD4 and CD8, made up a small share. Reappearance after the booster was seen for most primary-vaccination clones, at 96% CD4 and 80% to 90% CD8.

Production of TCR cDNA was by 5'RACE template switching, which also added a universal primer site and UMIs. TCRdb independently ran MiXCR on the 5' RACE reads; one entry per CDR3 protein. The data show 400,000 to 650,000 distinct CDR3 sequences, with just over 20% seen just once and less than 20% held by the top ten. Material: PBMCs, obtained more than 20 days after the first yellow fever vaccination. This clonotype was obtained from a man aged 18-30 years who received the YFV17D yellow fever vaccine.

The CDR3 loop reads CASSKAGGTYEQYF. CDR3 DNA: TGTGCCAGCAGTAAAGCGGGGGGGACCTACGAGCAGTACTTC. The chain combines TRBV9 with TRBJ2-7, with 10 bases aligning to TRBD2. The CDR3 totals 14 residues. The ends lost 5 bases at V and 2 bases at J; junction bases unmatched: 4. The germline gives CDR1 SGDLS, CDR2 YYNGEE.